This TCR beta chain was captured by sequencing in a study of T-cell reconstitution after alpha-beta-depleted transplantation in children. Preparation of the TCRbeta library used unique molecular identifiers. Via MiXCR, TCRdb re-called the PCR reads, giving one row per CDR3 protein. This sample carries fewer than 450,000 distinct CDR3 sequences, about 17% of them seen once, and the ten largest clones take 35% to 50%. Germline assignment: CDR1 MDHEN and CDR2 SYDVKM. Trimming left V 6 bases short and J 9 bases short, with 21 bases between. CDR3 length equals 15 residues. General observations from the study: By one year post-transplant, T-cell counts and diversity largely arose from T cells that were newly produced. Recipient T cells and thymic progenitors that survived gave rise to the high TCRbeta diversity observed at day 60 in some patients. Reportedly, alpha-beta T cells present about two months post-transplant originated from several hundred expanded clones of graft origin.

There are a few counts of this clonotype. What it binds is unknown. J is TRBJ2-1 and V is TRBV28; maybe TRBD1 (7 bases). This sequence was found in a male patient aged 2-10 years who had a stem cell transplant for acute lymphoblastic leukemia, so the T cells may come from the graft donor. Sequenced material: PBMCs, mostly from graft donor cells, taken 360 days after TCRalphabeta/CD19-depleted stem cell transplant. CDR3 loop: CASSLVNVQGGEQFF. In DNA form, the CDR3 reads TGTGCCAGCAGCCTCGTAAATGTCCAGGGGGGTGAGCAGTTCTTC.